Below are 2 T cell receptor beta chains sequenced from a single sample in a study of blood T cells in healthy people across ages. Combining a sample-barcoded 5' primer with a J-beta primer mix, a second PCR ran for about 6 to 12 cycles. In TCRdb, the 5' RACE reads were re-called with MiXCR into one record per CDR3 protein. The table shows some 640,000 distinct CDR3 sequences, with 45% to 50% occurring only once. Source material: blood. The receptor source for this set is a woman in her sixties or seventies in good health.

The rearrangement uses TRBV4-2 and TRBJ1-4; 7 bases map to TRBD1. V lost 4 bases and J lost 1; bases outside the gene matches: 3. CDR1 is LGHNA, CDR2 YNFKEQ, per germline. The CDR3 is 15 amino acids. DNA of the CDR3: TGTGCCAGCAGCCGGACAGGCATAACTAATGAAAAACTGTTTTTT. Protein sequence: CASSRTGITNEKLFF.

The gene calls are TRBV7-2 and TRBJ2-1; the match to TRBD2 covers 9 bases. The length of the CDR3 is 15 residues. V lost 7 bases, J lost 0 bases, and 4 bases stayed unmatched. The V gene's germline CDR1 is SGHTA and CDR2 FQGNSA. This CDR3 is CASTLSGSSYNEQFF. The DNA of the CDR3 is TGTGCCAGCACGCTTAGCGGGAGCTCCTACAATGAGCAGTTCTTC.